This T cell receptor (beta chain) was captured by sequencing in a study of blood T cell repertoires in COVID-19. Overall study: Sources were T cells, B-cell-depleted T cells, or PBMCs; the material itself was cDNA or gDNA.

Original methodology: From reference gene primer amplification, estimates of nucleated cell counts were derived. TCRdb's table, derived via immunoSEQ multiplex PCR, lists solely in-frame clones and lacks some. Clone size and the V and J calls come from that table; the DNA yielded D and trimming. The data show just over 150,000 clones, about 80% seen once. In germline, CDR1 is SGHTA, CDR2 FQGNSA. V was pared by 1 base and J by 5 bases, with 6 bases of the junction left unmatched. This CDR3 has 15 amino acids. This TCR was recovered from a woman over 75 with acute or convalescent COVID-19. This chain connects TRBV7-2 to TRBJ2-5; 8 bases are shared with TRBD1. The source material was peripheral blood. The CDR3: CASSLGDRGGETQYF. CDR3 nucleotide sequence: TGTGCCAGCAGCTTAGGAGACAGGGGTGGGGAGACCCAGTACTTC.